The 28 T cell receptor beta chains reported below all come from one sample, sequenced in a study of tumor-infiltrating lymphocytes in primary liver carcinoma. Blood RNA was derived from unsorted whole blood, and germline DNA was extracted too. Production of TCR beta cDNA used roughly 480 ng total RNA together with a constant-region primer. Employing slightly modified ARM-PCR, three nested multiplex PCR rounds were run, and these gave rise to the TCR beta libraries. The first two PCR rounds used TRBV1-TRBV30 forward primers with a C-beta reverse primer, approximately 11 cycles each. In TCRdb, the multiplex PCR reads were re-called with MiXCR into one record per CDR3 protein. The sample lists 320,000 or so distinct CDR3 sequences, 65% occurring once. Sequencing input: peripheral blood. Receptor source: a man aged 40-55 years with primary liver carcinoma and hepatitis B virus infection.

Remarks on this clonotype: One end of the junction is discordant with germline, which a read error may explain. The V and J genes are TRBV14 and TRBJ2-3; D gene ambiguous. CDR1 is SGHDN, CDR2 FVKESK, per germline. CDR3 size: 13 residues. CDR3 residues: CASSPREQTTQYF. The CDR3 DNA is TGTGCCAGTAGCCCGAGAGAACAGACTACGCAGTATTTT. Looking up the rest from reference TRBV14 and TRBJ2-3 gives the full variable domain: EAGVTQFPSHSVIEKGQTVTLRCDPISGHDNLYWYRRVMGKEIKFLLHFVKESKQDESGMPNNRFLAERTGGTYSTLKVQPAELEDSGVYFCASSPREQTTQYFGPGTRLTVL.

V is TRBV7-9 and J is TRBJ2-5, with D perhaps matching TRBD2 (6 bases). This CDR3 is built from 14 residues. Deletions cut 2 bases from V and 3 bases from J, with 10 bases between. From germline, CDR1 is SEHNR and CDR2 FQNEAQ (reference sequence). The CDR3 loop is CASSLMGGEETQYF. The CDR3 DNA sequence: TGTGCCAGCAGCTTAATGGGGGGAGAAGAGACCCAGTACTTC. Full variable domain (outside the CDR3, taken from reference TRBV7-9 and TRBJ2-5): DTGVSQNPRHKITKRGQNVTFRCDPISEHNRLYWYRQTLGQGPEFLTYFQNEAQLEKSRLLSDRFSAERPKGSFSTLEIQRTEQGDSAMYLCASSLMGGEETQYFGPGTRLLVL.

For this clonotype: One junction end does not reproduce the germline sequence, and a read error may be involved. The chain combines TRBV29-1 with TRBJ2-7; a possible D gene is TRBD2 (6 bases). Germline CDR1 reads SQVTM; CDR2 reads ANQGSEA. CDR3 length equals 10 residues. CDR3 coding DNA: TGCAGCGTGGGGAGGTACGAGCAATACTTC. It yields the protein CSVGRYEQYF.

This clonotype has only one observation. V gene TRBV12-3 or TRBV12-4 combines with J gene TRBJ2-2; D call uncertain. The CDR3 is 16 residues long. V lost 3 bases, J lost 0 bases, and 11 bases lay in between. This CDR3 reads CASSFAVLTNTGELFF. The CDR3 DNA is TGTGCCAGCAGTTTCGCTGTCCTAACGAACACCGGGGAGCTGTTTTTT.

This clonotype was recorded many times. The V call is TRBV12-3 or TRBV12-4, the J call TRBJ2-6, with D hard to call. The CDR3 has 14 amino acids. The V end lost 6 bases, the J end lost 2 bases, and 8 bases lay between the germline ends. The CDR3 DNA is TGTGCCAGCAGCTACATTCCTGGGGCCAACGTCCTGACTTTC. Translating it yields CASSYIPGANVLTF.

On this clonotype itself: The CDR3 ends on some other residue instead of the conserved phenylalanine or tryptophan, so this is likely a read error. The chain employs TRBV6-6 and TRBJ1-1; D not resolved. There are 14 residues in the CDR3. Germline CDR1 MNHNY, CDR2 SVGAGI (reference sequence). The V and J ends lost 10 bases and 1 base respectively, with 16 bases between them. CDR3 loop: CATTLWVENTEAFL. CDR3 DNA sequence: TGTGCCACCACATTGTGGGTGGAGAACACTGAAGCTTTCCTA.

This clonotype came up a few times. V is TRBV28 and J is TRBJ2-1; TRBD2 matches at 10 bases. The CDR3 loop spans 17 amino acids. V shed 4 bases and J 5 bases; nucleotides not matched to a gene: 11. The germline CDR1 and CDR2 sequences are MDHEN and SYDVKM. The CDR3 region has the DNA TGTGCCAGCAGTTCCACCCGATTAGCGGGAGGCCACAATGAGCAGTTCTTC. Encoded protein: CASSSTRLAGGHNEQFF.

This clonotype was seen more than once but under ten times. The chain carries TRBV14 and TRBJ2-1; D is unclear. Germline V gene sequence: CDR1 SGHDN, CDR2 FVKESK. This CDR3 has 17 residues. V was clipped by 3 bases and J by 0 bases, with 15 bases between them. The CDR3 bases are TGTGCCAGCAGCCATGCTCCCCTCAGGAGCTCCTACAATGAGCAGTTCTTC. Translation: CASSHAPLRSSYNEQFF.

This clonotype has just a few counts. This chain joins TRBV12-3 or TRBV12-4 and TRBJ2-3; 9 bases agree with TRBD2. Trimming took 3 bases from V and 0 from J; bases not matched to a gene: 4. This CDR3 is built from 16 residues. CDR3 protein: CASSFSSGASTDTQYF. The DNA for the CDR3 is TGTGCCAGCAGTTTTTCTAGCGGGGCCAGCACAGATACGCAGTATTTT.

This clonotype was seen more than once but under ten times. The V call is TRBV5-6, the J call TRBJ1-2; D is undetermined. Germline V gene sequence: CDR1 SGHDT, CDR2 YYEEEE. This CDR3 is built from 14 residues. With 1 base removed from V and 5 bases from J, the gap between germline ends came to 12 bases. The chain's CDR3 is CASSLSRGVYGYTF. The CDR3 DNA reads TGTGCCAGCAGCTTGTCACGTGGGGTTTATGGCTACACCTTC.

This clonotype was picked up one time. Possible read error: a much larger clone is one base away. The chain recombines TRBV29-1 with TRBJ1-4, with D perhaps TRBD1 (6 bases). The V gene's germline CDR1 is SQVTM and CDR2 ANQGSEA. V was trimmed by 7 bases and J by 6 bases, leaving 6 bases between them. The CDR3 extends over 10 amino acids. The CDR3 region is CSGGHEKLFF. The CDR3 nucleotides are TGCAGCGGGGGGCATGAAAAACTGTTTTTT.

A note on this clonotype: One base away lies a much larger clone, so this may be a sequencing read error. The V gene is TRBV6-1, the J gene TRBJ1-1, with D unclear. Germline CDR1 MNHNS, CDR2 SASEGT. The germline V and J ends were trimmed by 4 bases and 6 bases, with 18 bases remaining between them. The CDR3 sequence is 15 residues long. For the CDR3, the DNA is TGTGCCAGCAGTGGAGACGGATTAGATAGCGCTGAAGCTTTCTTT. It specifies CASSGDGLDSAEAFF.

In this sample, this clonotype turned up once. This may come from a read error, since a much larger clone is one base off. The CDR3 DNA reads TGTGCCAGCAGTGGCATCGACAGGGAAACTTTCTTT. This encodes CASSGIDRETFF. J is TRBJ1-1 and V is TRBV6-5, with 7 bases that match TRBD1. The J segment lost 12 bases and the V segment lost 5 bases, leaving 9 bases of the junction unmatched. CDR3 length: 12 residues. CDR1 MNHEY and CDR2 SVGAGI come from the germline V gene.

This clonotype was seen repeatedly, ten times or more. The chain is built from TRBV6-5 and TRBJ2-1; the D call may be TRBD1 or TRBD2 (7 bases each). In germline, CDR1 is MNHEY, CDR2 SVGAGI. The CDR3 consists of 15 residues. The CDR3 here is CVTREGDSSYNEQFF. Here the CDR3 DNA reads TGTGTCACCAGGGAGGGGGACAGCTCCTACAATGAGCAGTTCTTC.

Remarks on this clonotype: The CDR3 does not close with the conserved phenylalanine or tryptophan, likely indicating a read error. The CDR3 loop reads CASSRVGSGAGTDTQYL. The CDR3 DNA sequence: TGTGCCAGCAGCAGGGTTGGGTCGGGAGCAGGCACAGATACGCAGTATTTG. This rearrangement joins TRBV11-2 to TRBJ2-3; D possibly corresponds to TRBD2 (6 bases). This CDR3 has 17 residues. V was shortened by 5 bases and J by 1 base, with 19 bases between the two germline ends. CDR1 and CDR2 (germline): SGHAT, FQNNGV.

This clonotype was recorded at least ten times. The genes are TRBV6-2 or TRBV6-3 and TRBJ2-3; D gene unclear. Per germline, CDR1 MNHEY and CDR2 SVGEGT. The CDR3 consists of 12 residues. V was cut by 6 bases and J by 0 bases, with 4 bases left in between. The CDR3 sequence: CASRDSTDTQYF. The CDR3 DNA reads as TGTGCCAGCAGGGACAGCACAGATACGCAGTATTTT.

This clonotype was recorded at least ten times. J is TRBJ2-2 and V is TRBV4-2, with a weak D call TRBD2 (5 bases). Deletions cut 2 bases from V and 5 bases from J, with 9 bases between. CDR3 length equals 14 residues. Germline V gene sequence: CDR1 LGHNA, CDR2 YNFKEQ. The CDR3 loop is CASSQTRETGELFF. The CDR3 region has the DNA TGTGCCAGCAGCCAAACACGGGAAACCGGGGAGCTGTTTTTT.

Notes on this clonotype: This clone may be a read error of a much larger clone one base away. A read error is likely, as this CDR3 ends without the conserved phenylalanine or tryptophan. The CDR3 loop is CASSYEDRGNTIYY. The DNA of the CDR3 is TGTGCCAGCAGTTACGAAGACAGGGGAAACACCATATATTAT. V gene TRBV6-6 combines with J gene TRBJ1-3; perhaps TRBD1 as D (6 bases). Germline CDR1 and CDR2: MNHNY and SVGAGI (reference sequence). CDR3 length: 14 amino acids. The V end lost 2 bases, the J end lost 4 bases, and 9 bases lay between the germline ends.

Points on this clonotype: One junction end does not reproduce the germline sequence, and a read error may be involved. J is TRBJ2-7 and V is TRBV29-1; TRBD1 is a possible D gene (5 bases). The germline CDR1 and CDR2 sequences are SQVTM and ANQGSEA. The length of the CDR3 is 12 residues. The DNA for the CDR3 is TGCAGTGTTGCGGCGGATCAGGGCGAGCAGTACTTC. The encoded protein is CSVAADQGEQYF.

This clonotype was recorded a few times. With a much larger clone just one base away, this may be a read error. The gene calls are TRBV29-1 and TRBJ2-2; no definite D call. V lost 7 bases to trimming and J lost 2 bases, with 14 bases between them. CDR1 and CDR2 (germline): SQVTM, ANQGSEA. This CDR3 region has 14 residues. CDR3 DNA: TGCAGCGGCCAGGACGGTCCAAACACCGGGGAGCTGTTTTTT. It codes for CSGQDGPNTGELFF.

This clonotype occurred many times. The rearrangement links TRBV5-4 to TRBJ2-5; tentative D call: TRBD2 (6 bases). The CDR3 spans 15 residues. Germline V gene data show CDR1 as SGHNT and CDR2 as YYREEE (reference sequence). V lost 3 bases and J 4 bases, leaving 16 bases between the germline ends. Here the CDR3 reads CASSWGTRGRETQYF. CDR3 bases: TGTGCCAGCAGCTGGGGGACTCGGGGCAGAGAGACCCAGTACTTC.

The chain combines TRBV28 with TRBJ2-2; 11 bases map to TRBD1. The CDR3 contains 16 residues. The V and J ends lost 10 bases and 3 bases, in that order; junction bases with no gene match: 10. Per germline, CDR1 MDHEN and CDR2 SYDVKM. In DNA form, the CDR3 reads TGTGCCATCAAAAAAGGACAGGGGGCGGACACCGGGGAGCTGTTTTTT. This translates into CAIKKGQGADTGELFF. Using reference TRBV28 and TRBJ2-2 for the parts outside the CDR3, the full variable domain is DVKVTQSSRYLVKRTGEKVFLECVQDMDHENMFWYRQDPGLGLRLIYFSYDVKMKEKGDIPEGYSVSREKKERFSLILESASTNQTSMYLCAIKKGQGADTGELFFGEGSRLTVL.

This clonotype was observed a few times. One junction end disagrees with the germline gene, perhaps due to a read error. The chain has TRBV6-5 and TRBJ2-6; weak D call: TRBD2 (6 bases). The CDR3 extends over 15 amino acids. The V gene's germline CDR1 is MNHEY and CDR2 SVGAGI. The chain's CDR3 is CASSNGGSGANVPTF. CDR3 coding DNA: TGTGCCAGCAGCAACGGGGGATCCGGGGCCAACGTCCCGACTTTC.

This clonotype was seen only once. Possible read error: a much larger clone is one base away. The chain joins TRBV12-3 or TRBV12-4 to TRBJ2-3, with D hard to call. The CDR3 has 12 residues. As DNA, the CDR3 is TGTGCCAGCCGCGTTAGCATAGATACGCAGTATTTT. Protein sequence: CASRVSIDTQYF.

This clonotype was seen at least ten times. The genes are TRBV30 and TRBJ1-2; TRBD1 is a possible D gene (6 bases). The germline V gene encodes CDR1 GTSNPN and CDR2 SVGIG (reference sequence). There are 12 residues in the CDR3. V lost 3 bases, J lost 3 bases, and 8 bases lay in between. CDR3 nucleotides: TGTGCCTGGAGGGACAGTCACTATGGCTACACCTTC. Translated: CAWRDSHYGYTF.

With respect to this clonotype: A read error may be the cause here, since a much bigger clone is one base away. The rearrangement uses TRBV6-5 and TRBJ2-7; D remains ambiguous. This CDR3 spans 14 amino acids. V was cut by 4 bases and J by 5 bases, with 15 bases left in between. Per germline, CDR1 MNHEY and CDR2 SVGAGI. CDR3 in amino acids: CASSSSLEGNEQYF. The CDR3 DNA reads as TGTGCCAGCAGTTCCTCCCTGGAAGGGAACGAGCAGTACTTC.

This clonotype was seen ten or more times. The J gene is TRBJ2-7, the V gene TRBV6-5; TRBD2 matches at 7 bases. Germline V gene sequence: CDR1 MNHEY, CDR2 SVGAGI. The CDR3 extends over 15 amino acids. The ends lost 10 bases at V and 0 bases at J; junction bases unmatched: 12. CDR3 loop: CATTPSSGSSYEQYF. In DNA, the CDR3 is TGTGCCACCACCCCATCTAGCGGTAGCTCCTACGAGCAGTACTTC.

This clonotype was detected many times. This chain joins TRBV4-2 and TRBJ2-7; 10 bases align to TRBD1. Germline values: CDR1 LGHNA, CDR2 YNFKEQ. The CDR3 loop spans 17 amino acids. V trimming: 0 bases; J trimming: 4 bases; junction bases outside the gene matches: 9. The CDR3 coding sequence is TGTGCCAGCAGCCAAGATCCCACCTCGGGACAGGGGTACGAGCAGTACTTC. This sequence encodes CASSQDPTSGQGYEQYF.